The rows below give T cell receptor beta chains drawn from one sample of a study of technical replicates of blood from several donors. Sequencing used immunoSEQ multiplex PCR; TCRdb keeps in-frame clones, though not all of them. This table holds some 87,000 clones, approximately 96% found once. The sequenced sample consisted of T cells isolated from PBMCs. The origin of the receptors is a human donor in good health. The CDR3 runs from the conserved cysteine through the conserved F or W. The D gene is left open where the match is weak. Rows may omit the clone size; those that give it use once, few, many or a size class.

CDR3aa,CDR3nt,d_gene,j_gene,abundance,v_gene
CASSLLTSYEQYF,TGTGCCAGCAGTTTATTGACTAGCTACGAGCAGTACTTC,NA,TRBJ2-7,once,TRBV27
CASSVAGDSSYEQYF,TGTGCCAGCAGCGTAGCTGGGGACTCCAGCTACGAGCAGTACTTC,NA,TRBJ2-7,NA,TRBV9
CATSRDISGRTGELFF,TGTGCCACCAGCAGAGATATAAGCGGGCGCACCGGGGAGCTGTTTTTT,NA,TRBJ2-2,NA,TRBV15
CASSEVVGRAQLEQFF,TGTGCCAGCAGTGAAGTAGTCGGGAGGGCCCAACTAGAGCAGTTCTTC,TRBD2,TRBJ2-1,NA,TRBV2
CASSWGTSGSRWYF,TGTGCCAGCAGTTGGGGGACTAGCGGGAGTCGATGGTACTTC,TRBD2,TRBJ2-7,NA,TRBV6-5
CASSVAIDTQYF,TGTGCCAGCAGCGTAGCCATAGATACGCAGTATTTT,NA,TRBJ2-3,NA,TRBV9
CASSLLAGVYNEQFF,TGTGCCAGCAGTTTATTAGCGGGAGTGTACAATGAGCAGTTCTTC,TRBD2,TRBJ2-1,NA,TRBV27
CATLAGGNTGELFF,TGTGCCACCCTAGCGGGAGGTAACACCGGGGAGCTGTTTTTT,TRBD2,TRBJ2-2,NA,TRBV27
CASSYSYRVNTEAFF,TGTGCCAGCAGTTACTCGTACAGGGTGAACACTGAAGCTTTCTTT,NA,TRBJ1-1,NA,TRBV6-5
CASSQGLAGRAGGDEQYF,TGTGCCAGCAGCCAAGGTCTAGCGGGAAGGGCGGGTGGGGACGAGCAGTACTTC,TRBD2,TRBJ2-7,NA,TRBV4-2
CASSQVEAPPNEKLFF,TGTGCCAGCAGCCAAGTGGAGGCTCCGCCTAATGAAAAACTGTTTTTT,NA,TRBJ1-4,NA,TRBV4-2
CATGDSGHEQFF,TGTGCCACCGGGGACAGTGGCCATGAGCAGTTCTTC,TRBD1,TRBJ2-1,NA,TRBV19
CASSPRAAGNTIYF,TGTGCCAGCAGCCCGCGGGCGGCGGGAAACACCATATATTTT,NA,TRBJ1-3,NA,TRBV11-2
CASSPSSSRQGGLQETQYF,TGCGCCAGCAGCCCTTCCTCATCGAGACAGGGGGGACTCCAAGAGACCCAGTACTTC,TRBD1,TRBJ2-5,NA,TRBV4-1
CASSPQGATNEKLFF,TGTGCCAGCAGCCCGCAGGGGGCCACTAATGAAAAACTGTTTTTT,TRBD1,TRBJ1-4,NA,TRBV7-8
CASSLTGVYGYTF,TGTGCCAGCAGTCTGACAGGAGTTTATGGCTACACCTTC,NA,TRBJ1-2,NA,TRBV28
CASSISFEGSEAFF,TGTGCCAGCAGCATAAGCTTTGAGGGCTCTGAAGCTTTCTTT,NA,TRBJ1-1,NA,TRBV9
CASSRQGENEQYF,TGTGCCAGCAGTCGACAGGGGGAAAACGAGCAGTACTTC,TRBD1,TRBJ2-7,NA,TRBV6-5
CASSHRNRSNEKLFF,TGTGCCAGCAGCCACCGGAACAGGTCTAATGAAAAACTGTTTTTT,NA,TRBJ1-4,NA,TRBV7-8
CASSAREGGTQYF,TGTGCCAGCAGCGCCCGGGAGGGGGGGACCCAGTACTTC,TRBD2,TRBJ2-5,NA,TRBV9
CASSQGTATDTQYF,TGTGCCAGCAGCCAAGGGACTGCCACAGATACGCAGTATTTT,NA,TRBJ2-3,NA,TRBV4-2
CATAEDRGKGEQYF,TGTGCCACCGCTGAGGACAGGGGAAAAGGCGAGCAGTACTTC,TRBD1,TRBJ2-7,NA,TRBV5-6
CASSISLLAKNIQYF,TGTGCCAGCAGTATATCACTTCTAGCCAAAAACATTCAGTACTTC,NA,TRBJ2-4,NA,TRBV2
CASSPGQGWGYEQYF,TGTGCCAGCAGCCCCGGACAGGGTTGGGGGTACGAGCAGTACTTC,TRBD1,TRBJ2-7,NA,TRBV7-3
CASTGTSASYEQYF,TGTGCCAGCACCGGGACTAGCGCGTCCTACGAGCAGTACTTC,TRBD2,TRBJ2-7,NA,TRBV6-1
CATSANYPYEQYF,TGTGCCACCAGCGCGAACTACCCCTACGAGCAGTACTTC,NA,TRBJ2-7,NA,TRBV15
CATRLAGSSFDEQFF,TGTGCCACCAGACTAGCGGGGAGCTCGTTCGATGAGCAGTTCTTC,TRBD2,TRBJ2-1,NA,TRBV2
CASSQGRDTGELFF,TGTGCCAGCTCACAGGGCAGGGACACCGGGGAGCTGTTTTTT,NA,TRBJ2-2,NA,TRBV18
CASSPPRGPGDTEAFF,TGTGCCAGCTCACCACCAAGGGGACCGGGGGACACTGAAGCTTTCTTT,NA,TRBJ1-1,NA,TRBV18
CASSLKGEETQYF,TGTGCCAGCAGCTTAAAGGGGGAAGAGACCCAGTACTTC,NA,TRBJ2-5,NA,TRBV13
CASSFSDYGYTF,TGTGCCAGCAGCTTTAGCGATTACGGCTACACCTTC,NA,TRBJ1-2,NA,TRBV11-2
CASSQPRGTGANVLTF,TGTGCCAGCAGTCAACCTAGGGGGACTGGGGCCAACGTCCTGACTTTC,NA,TRBJ2-6,NA,TRBV27
CASSRDLAQNLYEQYF,TGTGCCAGCAGTCGCGATCTAGCCCAGAACCTCTACGAGCAGTACTTC,NA,TRBJ2-7,NA,TRBV6-6
CAWIAGQGFEAFF,TGTGCCTGGATAGCAGGCCAGGGGTTTGAAGCTTTCTTT,NA,TRBJ1-1,NA,TRBV30
CASSQGWDSTLLVTF,TGCGCCAGCAGCCAAGGGTGGGACAGCACCCTACTCGTCACCTTC,TRBD1,TRBJ1-2,once,TRBV4-1
CAGSQDSSYEQYF,TGTGCCGGATCCCAGGACAGCTCCTACGAGCAGTACTTC,NA,TRBJ2-7,NA,TRBV2
CSVEGWREEYEQFF,TGCAGCGTGGAGGGATGGCGGGAGGAGTATGAGCAGTTCTTC,TRBD2,TRBJ2-1,NA,TRBV29-1
CASSYGTSTDTQYF,TGTGCCAGTAGCTACGGTACTAGCACAGATACGCAGTATTTT,NA,TRBJ2-3,NA,TRBV19
CASSLEGLGQPQHF,TGCGCCAGCAGCTTGGAGGGACTGGGGCAGCCCCAGCATTTT,NA,TRBJ1-5,NA,TRBV5-1
CASSFQGQSNEKLFF,TGTGCCAGCAGTTTTCAGGGGCAATCTAATGAAAAACTGTTTTTT,NA,TRBJ1-4,NA,TRBV28
CASSLGDRYSYEQYF,TGTGCCAGCAGCTTAGGTGACAGGTACTCCTACGAGCAGTACTTC,NA,TRBJ2-7,once,TRBV7-9
CASSKSQDYQPQHF,TGTGCCAGCAGTAAAAGCCAGGATTATCAGCCCCAGCATTTT,NA,TRBJ1-5,NA,TRBV6-1
CASSVGQARSGYTF,TGTGCCAGCAGCGTAGGACAGGCCCGGAGTGGCTACACCTTC,NA,TRBJ1-2,NA,TRBV9
CASSGGLETQYF,TGTGCCAGCAGTGGGGGGCTGGAGACCCAGTACTTC,NA,TRBJ2-5,NA,TRBV6-1
CASSASAAAFF,TGTGCCAGCAGTGCATCAGCGGCCGCTTTCTTT,NA,TRBJ1-1,NA,TRBV2
CSVEVLVQGAGGELFF,TGCAGCGTTGAAGTCTTAGTACAGGGGGCGGGCGGGGAGCTGTTTTTT,TRBD1,TRBJ2-2,NA,TRBV29-1